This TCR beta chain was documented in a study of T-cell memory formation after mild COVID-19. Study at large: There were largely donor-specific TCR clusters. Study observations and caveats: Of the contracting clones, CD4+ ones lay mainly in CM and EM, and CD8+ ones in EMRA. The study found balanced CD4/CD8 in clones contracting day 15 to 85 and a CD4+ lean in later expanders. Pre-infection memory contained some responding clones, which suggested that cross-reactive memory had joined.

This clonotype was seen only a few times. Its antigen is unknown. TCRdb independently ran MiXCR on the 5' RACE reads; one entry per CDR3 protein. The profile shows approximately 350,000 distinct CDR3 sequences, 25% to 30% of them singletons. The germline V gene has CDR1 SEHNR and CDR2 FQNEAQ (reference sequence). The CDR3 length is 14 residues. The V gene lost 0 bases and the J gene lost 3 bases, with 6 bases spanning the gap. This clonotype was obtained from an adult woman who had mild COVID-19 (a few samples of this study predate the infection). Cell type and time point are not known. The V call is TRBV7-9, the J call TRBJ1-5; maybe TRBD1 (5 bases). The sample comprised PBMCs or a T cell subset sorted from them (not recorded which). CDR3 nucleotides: TGTGCCAGCAGCTTAGCGGGACCCAATCAGCCCCAGCATTTT. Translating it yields CASSLAGPNQPQHF. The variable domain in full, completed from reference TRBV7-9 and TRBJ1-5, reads DTGVSQNPRHKITKRGQNVTFRCDPISEHNRLYWYRQTLGQGPEFLTYFQNEAQLEKSRLLSDRFSAERPKGSFSTLEIQRTEQGDSAMYLCASSLAGPNQPQHFGDGTRLSIL.